Listed here is a single T cell receptor beta chain. The count of this clone is one. It lacks a known antigen. No quality values exist for individual bases; no much larger clone is one base distant. Libraries were built with the immunoSEQ multiplex PCR assay. The table was pulled from immuneACCESS by TCRdb, which kept in-frame rearrangements only. Such tables lose some clones; where checked, under half of the loss comes from unresolved V genes, and the rest has no known cause. This sample is represented by 30,000 to 40,000 clones; over 75% of them were singletons. Under 0.55% of the sample lies in the top ten. This sample was taken from a study of T cell changes during pregnancy in multiple sclerosis (dated by TCRdb to between 2018 and 2021). At the level of the whole study: Changes in the T cell repertoire over the course of pregnancy were examined in this study in women with multiple sclerosis.

The CDR3 covers 13 residues, taking in both the cysteine and the phenylalanine. CDR3 DNA is the only sequence kept; it has 39 bases, read in frame from the first base. The germline V end is reduced by 4 bases and the J end by 7 bases; junction bases left unmatched: 5. Via the germline V gene (reference sequence), CDR1 is SGHNT and CDR2 YYREEE. The receptor's source is a female donor in good health, enrolled as a control in a pregnancy study. The chain employs TRBV5-4 and TRBJ1-2; 9 central bases correspond to TRBD1. The specimen comprised CD4+ T cells from peripheral blood mononuclear cells, sampled in the first trimester of pregnancy. CDR3 reads: CASSPGTGFGYTF. The nucleotide sequence reads as follows: TGTGCCAGCAGCCCCGGGACAGGGTTTGGCTACACCTTC.